The 9 T cell receptor beta chains in this list originate from one sample, sequenced in a study of blood T cell repertoires in COVID-19. Here immunoSEQ multiplex PCR was the method, and the copy in TCRdb shows in-frame clones only, minus some. The repertoire holds 250,000 to 350,000 clones, with 86% as singletons. Sequenced: peripheral blood. Every receptor here comes from a woman between 70 and 85 years old with COVID-19, enrolled during active disease.

V gene TRBV30 combines with J gene TRBJ1-1; D is ambiguous. Between the trimmed V and J ends, which lost 3 bases and 0 bases, there was a span of 14 bases. This CDR3 spans 15 amino acids. From germline, CDR1 is GTSNPN and CDR2 SVGIG (reference sequence). CDR3 in DNA: TGTGCCTGGAGGGCGGGGTCCTGGATGAACACTGAAGCTTTCTTT. Its protein is CAWRAGSWMNTEAFF.

The gene calls are TRBV12-3 or TRBV12-4 and TRBJ1-2; D is ambiguous. The CDR3 is made up of 13 amino acids. V was pared by 6 bases and J by 7 bases, with 15 bases between. The CDR3 loop is CASRPRGSGGYTF. CDR3 nucleotides: TGTGCCAGCAGACCCAGAGGGTCCGGTGGCTACACCTTC.

CDR3: CASSVQGISYEQYF. The CDR3 DNA follows: TGTGCCAGCAGCGTTCAGGGGATATCCTACGAGCAGTACTTC. The rearrangement links TRBV9 to TRBJ2-7; tentatively, D is TRBD1 (6 bases). Trimming shortened V by 2 bases and J by 1 base, and 10 bases separated the two germline ends. Germline V gene data show CDR1 as SGDLS and CDR2 as YYNGEE. The CDR3 covers 14 residues. Together with reference TRBV9 and TRBJ2-7, the CDR3 gives the full variable domain: DSGVTQTPKHLITATGQRVTLRCSPRSGDLSVYWYQQSLDQGLQFLIQYYNGEERAKGNILERFSAQQFPDLHSELNLSSLELGDSALYFCASSVQGISYEQYFGPGTRLTVT.

The chain carries TRBV7-2 and TRBJ1-4; tentative D call: TRBD1 (5 bases). Per the germline V gene, CDR1 is SGHTA and CDR2 is FQGNSA. The CDR3 spans 14 residues. V was cut by 3 bases and J by 8 bases, with 13 bases left in between. CDR3 nucleotide sequence: TGTGCCAGCAGCTTGGCGGGACCGATAGAAAAACTGTTTTTT. This encodes CASSLAGPIEKLFF. Full variable domain (remainder filled in from reference TRBV7-2 and TRBJ1-4): GAGVSQSPSNKVTEKGKDVELRCDPISGHTALYWYRQSLGQGLEFLIYFQGNSAPDKSGLPSDRFSAERTGGSVSTLTIQRTQQEDSAVYLCASSLAGPIEKLFFGSGTQLSVL.

The chain employs TRBV11-3 and TRBJ1-3; TRBD1 might be the D (5 bases). Per the germline V gene, CDR1 is SGHNT and CDR2 is YENEEA. V was trimmed by 7 bases and J by 0 bases, leaving 16 bases between them. The CDR3 is 16 amino acids. The CDR3 DNA reads TGTGCCAGCACCAAGGTAGGTACAGGCTCTGGAAACACCATATATTTT. Encoded protein: CASTKVGTGSGNTIYF.

As DNA, the CDR3 is TGTGCCAGCAGCCAGAACAGGGAAGACCAGCCCCAGCATTTT. This encodes CASSQNREDQPQHF. The chain combines TRBV4-2 with TRBJ1-5; D is possibly TRBD1 (6 bases). The CDR3 extends over 14 amino acids. Germline values: CDR1 LGHNA, CDR2 YNFKEQ. Trimming cost V 3 bases and J 7 bases, with 13 bases left between them.

The chain joins TRBV7-2 to TRBJ1-4, with TRBD1 identical over 7 bases. V shed 5 bases and J 3 bases; nucleotides not matched to a gene: 6. The CDR3 totals 15 residues. The germline V gene has CDR1 SGHTA and CDR2 FQGNSA. DNA for the CDR3: TGTGCCAGCAGCCCGGGACAGACTGCTAATGAAAAACTGTTTTTT. Its translation is CASSPGQTANEKLFF.

This clone was counted between two and nine times. The chain carries TRBV5-6 and TRBJ1-2, with a tentative D call TRBD1 (6 bases). Germline lookup yields CDR1 SGHDT and CDR2 YYEEEE. CDR3 size: 13 residues. V gave up 3 bases and J gave up 6 bases, with 12 bases separating them. CDR3 nucleotide sequence: TGTGCCAGCAGCTACAGGGAAATCGATGGCTACACCTTC. It codes for CASSYREIDGYTF. The full variable domain, completed using reference TRBV5-6 and TRBJ1-2, is DAGVTQSPTHLIKTRGQQVTLRCSPKSGHDTVSWYQQALGQGPQFIFQYYEEEERQRGNFPDRFSGHQFPNYSSELNVNALLLGDSALYLCASSYREIDGYTFGSGTRLTVV.

The genes are TRBV27 and TRBJ2-1; the match to TRBD2 covers 7 bases. The trim removed 7 bases at V and 1 base at J, leaving 4 bases unmatched. There are 14 residues in the CDR3. Germline CDR1 and CDR2: MNHEY and SMNVEV (reference sequence). The CDR3 nucleotides are TGTGCCAGCACCGCCGGGGGGTCCTACAATGAGCAGTTCTTC. Translating it yields CASTAGGSYNEQFF.